The 5 T cell receptor beta chains below come from one sample, sequenced in a study of blood T cells in healthy people across ages. With a J-beta primer mix and a sample-barcoded 5' primer, a second PCR ran 7 to 11 cycles. MiXCR, applied by TCRdb to the 5' RACE reads, yields one record per CDR3 protein. The data contain 580,000 or so distinct CDR3 sequences, around half of them seen just once; the ten biggest clones take up just under 25%. The specimen was blood. All receptors derive from an older man in good health.

This clonotype was observed a few times. The gene calls are TRBV9 and TRBJ1-1, with D maybe TRBD1 (5 bases). Germline V gene lookup returns CDR1 SGDLS and CDR2 YYNGEE. Trimming stripped 1 base from V and 7 bases from J, with 11 bases between. The CDR3 loop spans 13 amino acids. CDR3 bases: TGTGCCAGCAGCGTAAACCTGGGGGATGAAGCTTTCTTT. This codes for CASSVNLGDEAFF. The variable domain in full, with the rest retrieved from reference TRBV9 and TRBJ1-1, is DSGVTQTPKHLITATGQRVTLRCSPRSGDLSVYWYQQSLDQGLQFLIQYYNGEERAKGNILERFSAQQFPDLHSELNLSSLELGDSALYFCASSVNLGDEAFFGQGTRLTVV.

This clonotype was counted only a few times. The rearrangement links TRBV29-1 to TRBJ2-7; TRBD1 matches at 7 bases. The germline gives CDR1 SQVTM, CDR2 ANQGSEA. CDR3 size: 13 residues. With V trimmed by 5 bases and J by 4 bases, 8 bases remained unmatched. In DNA form, the CDR3 reads TGCAGCGTTTCGACAGGGTTCGGGTACGAGCAGTACTTC. Translation gives CSVSTGFGYEQYF.

This chain joins TRBV21-1 and TRBJ2-7; whether TRBD1, the table's D call, matches the DNA was not checked. TRBV21-1 is tagged as a pseudogene. This CDR3 region has 17 residues. The CDR3 DNA follows: TGTGCCAGCAGCAATCGCCTTACCTGGGACCCGCCCCACGAGCAGTACTTC. It specifies CASSNRLTWDPPHEQYF.

CDR3 nucleotides: TGTGCCAGCAGTTTTCTAGCGGGGGGTGGGATCCAAGAGACCCAGTACTTC. Translation: CASSFLAGGGIQETQYF. The chain couples TRBV28 to TRBJ2-5, with 11 bases identical to TRBD2. Germline V CDR1 and CDR2: MDHEN, SYDVKM. V shed 3 bases, J shed 1 base, and the junction held 7 bases outside the gene matches. The CDR3 contains 17 residues.

The genes are TRBV20-1 and TRBJ2-7; D gene uncertain. V lost 3 bases, J lost 2 bases, and 11 bases lay in between. The germline V gene encodes CDR1 DFQATT and CDR2 SNEGSKA (reference sequence). This CDR3 spans 13 amino acids. The CDR3 nucleotides read TGCAGTGCTAGTCTTACAGTAACCTACGAGCAGTACTTC. Its translation: CSASLTVTYEQYF.